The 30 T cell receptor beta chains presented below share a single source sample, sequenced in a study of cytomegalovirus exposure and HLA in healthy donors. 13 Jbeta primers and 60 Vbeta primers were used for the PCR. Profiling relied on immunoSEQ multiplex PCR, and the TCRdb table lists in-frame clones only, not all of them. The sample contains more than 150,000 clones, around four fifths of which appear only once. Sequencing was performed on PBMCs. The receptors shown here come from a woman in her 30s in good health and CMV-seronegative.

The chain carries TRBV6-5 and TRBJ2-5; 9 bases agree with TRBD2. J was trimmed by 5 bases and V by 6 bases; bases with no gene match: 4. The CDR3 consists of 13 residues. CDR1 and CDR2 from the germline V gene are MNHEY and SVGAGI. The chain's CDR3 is CASRRGGRETQYF. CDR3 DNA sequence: TGTGCCAGCAGGCGGGGGGGCCGCGAGACCCAGTACTTC.

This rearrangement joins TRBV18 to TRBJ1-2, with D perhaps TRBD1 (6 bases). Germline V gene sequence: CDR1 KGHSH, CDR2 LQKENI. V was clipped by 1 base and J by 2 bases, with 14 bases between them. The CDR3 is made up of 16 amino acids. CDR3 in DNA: TGTGCCAGCTCACCACTTGCAGGGGAAAAAAACTATGGCTACACCTTC. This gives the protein CASSPLAGEKNYGYTF.

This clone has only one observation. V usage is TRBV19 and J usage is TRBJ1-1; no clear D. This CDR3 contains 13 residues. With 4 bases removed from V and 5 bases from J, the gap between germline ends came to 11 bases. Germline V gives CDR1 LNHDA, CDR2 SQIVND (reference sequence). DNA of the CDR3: TGTGCCAGTAGTACCCGGGTAGATACTGAAGCTTTCTTT. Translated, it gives CASSTRVDTEAFF.

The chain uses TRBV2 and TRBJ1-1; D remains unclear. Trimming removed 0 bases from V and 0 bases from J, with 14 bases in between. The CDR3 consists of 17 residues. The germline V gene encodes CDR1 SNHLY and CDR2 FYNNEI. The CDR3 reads CASSEAGGIGMNTEAFF. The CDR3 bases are TGTGCCAGCAGTGAAGCGGGAGGGATTGGGATGAACACTGAAGCTTTCTTT.

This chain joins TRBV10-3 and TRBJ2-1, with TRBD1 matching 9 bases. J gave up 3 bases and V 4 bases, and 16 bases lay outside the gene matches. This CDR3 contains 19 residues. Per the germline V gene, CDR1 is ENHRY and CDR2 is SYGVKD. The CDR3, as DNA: TGTGCCATCAGTGTACCGGGACAGGGTCCCTATTCGAGCTACAATGAGCAGTTCTTC. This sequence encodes CAISVPGQGPYSSYNEQFF.

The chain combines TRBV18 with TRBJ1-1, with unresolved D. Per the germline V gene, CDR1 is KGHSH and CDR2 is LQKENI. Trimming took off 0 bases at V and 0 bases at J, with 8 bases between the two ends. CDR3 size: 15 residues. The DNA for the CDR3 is TGTGCCAGCTCACCACCCTCAGTAATGAACACTGAAGCTTTCTTT. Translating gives CASSPPSVMNTEAFF.

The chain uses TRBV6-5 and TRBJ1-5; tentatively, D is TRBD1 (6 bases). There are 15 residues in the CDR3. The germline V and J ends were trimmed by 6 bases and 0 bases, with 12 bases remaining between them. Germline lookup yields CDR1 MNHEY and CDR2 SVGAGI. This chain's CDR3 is CASSLGQYSNQPQHF. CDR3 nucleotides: TGTGCCAGCAGCCTCGGACAGTATAGCAATCAGCCCCAGCATTTT.

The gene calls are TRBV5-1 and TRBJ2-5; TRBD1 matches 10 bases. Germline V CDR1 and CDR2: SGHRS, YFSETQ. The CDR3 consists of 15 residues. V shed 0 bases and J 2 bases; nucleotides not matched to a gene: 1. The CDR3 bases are TGCGCCAGCAGCTTGGGACAGGGGGCTCAAGAGACCCAGTACTTC. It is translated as CASSLGQGAQETQYF.

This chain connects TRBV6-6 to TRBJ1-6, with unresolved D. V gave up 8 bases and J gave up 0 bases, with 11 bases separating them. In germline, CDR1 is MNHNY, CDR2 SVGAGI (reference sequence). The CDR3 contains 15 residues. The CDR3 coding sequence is TGTGCCAGCCGGTCCCTGAGCTCCTATAATTCACCCCTCCACTTT. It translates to CASRSLSSYNSPLHF.

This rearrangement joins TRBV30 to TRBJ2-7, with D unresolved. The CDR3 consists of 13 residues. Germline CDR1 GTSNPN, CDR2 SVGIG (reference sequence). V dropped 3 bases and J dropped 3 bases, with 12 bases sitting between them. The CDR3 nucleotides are TGTGCCTGGAGGCGACCAGGCAGCTACGAGCAGTACTTC. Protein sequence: CAWRRPGSYEQYF.

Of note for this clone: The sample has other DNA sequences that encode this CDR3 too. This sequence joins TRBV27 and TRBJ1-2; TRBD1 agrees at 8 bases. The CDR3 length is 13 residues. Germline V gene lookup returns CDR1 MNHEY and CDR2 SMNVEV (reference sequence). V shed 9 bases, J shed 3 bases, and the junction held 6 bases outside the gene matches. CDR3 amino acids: CASSGQGDYGYTF. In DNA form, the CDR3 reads TGTGCCAGTAGTGGACAGGGAGACTATGGCTACACCTTC.

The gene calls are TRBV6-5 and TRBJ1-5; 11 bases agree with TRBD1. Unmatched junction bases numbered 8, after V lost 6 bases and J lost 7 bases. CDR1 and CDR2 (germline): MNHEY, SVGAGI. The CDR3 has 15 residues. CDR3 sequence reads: CASSPGQGALQPQHF. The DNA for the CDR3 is TGTGCCAGCAGCCCTGGACAGGGGGCTTTACAGCCCCAGCATTTT.

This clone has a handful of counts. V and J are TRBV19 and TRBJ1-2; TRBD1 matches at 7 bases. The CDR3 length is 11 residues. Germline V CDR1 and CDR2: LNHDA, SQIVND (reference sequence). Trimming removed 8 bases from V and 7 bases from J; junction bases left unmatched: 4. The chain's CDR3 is CASGQARGYTF. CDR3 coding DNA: TGTGCCAGTGGACAGGCTCGTGGCTACACCTTC.

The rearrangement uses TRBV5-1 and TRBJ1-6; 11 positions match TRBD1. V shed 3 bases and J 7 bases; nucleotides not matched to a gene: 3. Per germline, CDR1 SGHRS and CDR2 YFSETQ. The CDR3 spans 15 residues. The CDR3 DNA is TGCGCCAGCAGCTCCGGGGACAGGGGGAATTCACCCCTCCACTTT. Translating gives CASSSGDRGNSPLHF.

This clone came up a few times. The DNA for the CDR3 is TGTGCCAGCAGTGAGGCATACATGAACACTGAAGCTTTCTTT. It is translated as CASSEAYMNTEAFF. V and J are TRBV2 and TRBJ1-1; D is ambiguous. CDR1 SNHLY and CDR2 FYNNEI come from the germline V gene. V lost 3 bases and J lost 0, with 8 bases in between. This CDR3 is built from 14 residues.

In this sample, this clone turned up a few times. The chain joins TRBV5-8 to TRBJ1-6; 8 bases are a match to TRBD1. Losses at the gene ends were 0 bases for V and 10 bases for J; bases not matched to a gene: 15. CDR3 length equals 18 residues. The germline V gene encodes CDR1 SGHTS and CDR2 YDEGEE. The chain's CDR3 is CASSLVRVRGRLYSPLHF. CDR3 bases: TGTGCCAGCAGCTTGGTGCGGGTCAGGGGGCGCTTGTACTCACCCCTCCACTTT.

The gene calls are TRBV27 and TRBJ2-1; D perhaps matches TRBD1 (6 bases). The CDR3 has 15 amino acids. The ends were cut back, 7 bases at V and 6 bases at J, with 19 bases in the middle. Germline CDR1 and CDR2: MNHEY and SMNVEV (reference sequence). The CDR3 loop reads CASKGSVGASNEQFF. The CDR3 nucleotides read TGTGCCAGCAAAGGCTCAGTGGGGGCCTCCAATGAGCAGTTCTTC.

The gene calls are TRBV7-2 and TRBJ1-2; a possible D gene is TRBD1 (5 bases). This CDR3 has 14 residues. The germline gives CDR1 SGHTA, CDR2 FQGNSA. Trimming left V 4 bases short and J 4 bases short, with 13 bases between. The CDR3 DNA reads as TGTGCCAGCAGCTCGGGGACTGACGGCTATGGCTACACCTTC. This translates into CASSSGTDGYGYTF. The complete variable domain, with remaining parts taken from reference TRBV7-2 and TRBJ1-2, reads GAGVSQSPSNKVTEKGKDVELRCDPISGHTALYWYRQSLGQGLEFLIYFQGNSAPDKSGLPSDRFSAERTGGSVSTLTIQRTQQEDSAVYLCASSSGTDGYGYTFGSGTRLTVV.

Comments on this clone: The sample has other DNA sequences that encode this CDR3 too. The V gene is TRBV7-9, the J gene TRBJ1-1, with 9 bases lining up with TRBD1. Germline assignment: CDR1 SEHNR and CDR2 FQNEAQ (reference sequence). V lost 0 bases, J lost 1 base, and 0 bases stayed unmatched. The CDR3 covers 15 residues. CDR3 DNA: TGTGCCAGCAGCTTAGCGGGACAGGGGAACACTGAAGCTTTCTTT. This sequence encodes CASSLAGQGNTEAFF.

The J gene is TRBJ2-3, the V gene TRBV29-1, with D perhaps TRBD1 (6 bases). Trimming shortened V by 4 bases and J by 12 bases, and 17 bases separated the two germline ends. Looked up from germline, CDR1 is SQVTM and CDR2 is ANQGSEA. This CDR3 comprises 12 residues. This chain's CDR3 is CSVARGRNSQYF. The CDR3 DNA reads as TGCAGCGTTGCCAGGGGACGGAATTCTCAGTATTTT.

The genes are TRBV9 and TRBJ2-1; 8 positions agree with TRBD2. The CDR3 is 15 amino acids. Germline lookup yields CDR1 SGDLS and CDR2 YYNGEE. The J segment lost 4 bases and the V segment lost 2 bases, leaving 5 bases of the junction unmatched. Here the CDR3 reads CASSVKAGGYNEQFF. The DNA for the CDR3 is TGTGCCAGCAGCGTGAAGGCGGGGGGATACAATGAGCAGTTCTTC.

CDR3 sequence (DNA): TGCGCCAGCAGCCAAGATGGGGACAGTCTCTATGGCTACACCTTC. Its translation: CASSQDGDSLYGYTF. The V and J genes are TRBV4-3 and TRBJ1-2; TRBD1 matches 7 bases. Losses at the gene ends were 0 bases for V and 4 bases for J; bases not matched to a gene: 5. The CDR3 covers 15 residues. Germline CDR1 reads LGHNA; CDR2 reads YSLEER.

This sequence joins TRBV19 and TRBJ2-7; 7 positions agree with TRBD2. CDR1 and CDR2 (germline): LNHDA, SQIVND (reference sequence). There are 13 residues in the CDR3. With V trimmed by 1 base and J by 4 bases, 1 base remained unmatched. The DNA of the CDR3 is TGTGCCAGTAGTATAGGGGAGGGGTACGAGCAGTACTTC. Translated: CASSIGEGYEQYF.

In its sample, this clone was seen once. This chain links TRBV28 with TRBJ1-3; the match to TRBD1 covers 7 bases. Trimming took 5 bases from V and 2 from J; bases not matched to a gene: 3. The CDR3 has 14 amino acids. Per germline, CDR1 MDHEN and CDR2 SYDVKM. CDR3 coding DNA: TGTGCCAGCAGTGAAACAGGGGCTGGAAACACCATATATTTT. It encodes CASSETGAGNTIYF.

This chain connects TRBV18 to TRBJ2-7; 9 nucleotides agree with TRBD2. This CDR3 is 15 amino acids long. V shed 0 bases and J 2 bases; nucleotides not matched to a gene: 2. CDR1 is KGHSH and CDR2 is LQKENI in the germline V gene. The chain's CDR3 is CASSPPSGGPYEQYF. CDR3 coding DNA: TGTGCCAGCTCACCACCTAGCGGGGGCCCCTACGAGCAGTACTTC.

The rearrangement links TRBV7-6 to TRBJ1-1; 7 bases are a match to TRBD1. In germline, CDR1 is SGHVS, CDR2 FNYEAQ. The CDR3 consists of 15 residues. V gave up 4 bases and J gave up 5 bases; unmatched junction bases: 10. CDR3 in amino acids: CASSSTATGLTEAFF. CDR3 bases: TGTGCCAGCAGCTCGACGGCGACAGGGCTGACTGAAGCTTTCTTT.

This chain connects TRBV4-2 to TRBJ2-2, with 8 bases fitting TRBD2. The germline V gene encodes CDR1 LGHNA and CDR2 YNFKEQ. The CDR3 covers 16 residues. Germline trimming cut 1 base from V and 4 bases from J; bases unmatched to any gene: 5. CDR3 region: CASSQAPGGPTGELFF. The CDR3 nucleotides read TGTGCCAGCAGCCAAGCCCCGGGGGGGCCCACCGGGGAGCTGTTTTTT.

The CDR3 loop reads CASSLSTGGYGYTF. The CDR3 DNA sequence: TGTGCCAGCAGTTTATCGACAGGGGGGTATGGCTACACCTTC. The rearrangement links TRBV27 to TRBJ1-2; 9 bases map to TRBD1. Trimming took 0 bases from V and 5 from J; bases not matched to a gene: 1. Germline values: CDR1 MNHEY, CDR2 SMNVEV (reference sequence). This CDR3 has 14 amino acids.

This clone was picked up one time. The CDR3 reads CASSKGTGGDGYTF. CDR3 nucleotides: TGCGCCAGCAGCAAAGGGACAGGGGGAGATGGCTACACCTTC. The gene calls are TRBV5-1 and TRBJ1-2; 11 bases fit TRBD1. From germline, CDR1 is SGHRS and CDR2 YFSETQ. V lost 4 bases and J lost 6; bases outside the gene matches: 5. There are 14 residues in the CDR3.

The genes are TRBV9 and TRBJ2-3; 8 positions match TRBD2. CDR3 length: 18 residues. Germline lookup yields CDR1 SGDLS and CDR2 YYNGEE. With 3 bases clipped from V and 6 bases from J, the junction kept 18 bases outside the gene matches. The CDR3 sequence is CASSAPSGTSPPGDTQYF. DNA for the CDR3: TGTGCCAGCAGCGCCCCTTCCGGGACTAGTCCCCCCGGTGATACGCAGTATTTT.